These 21 T cell receptor beta chains share one sample of origin, sequenced in a study of blood T cell repertoires in COVID-19. Here immunoSEQ multiplex PCR was the method, and the copy in TCRdb shows in-frame clones only, minus some. Seen here are tens of thousands of clones, 80% to 90% observed once, and the top ten hold roughly 34%. Sequencing was carried out using peripheral blood. Every receptor here comes from a woman aged 80 or over with COVID-19, enrolled during active disease.

The chain is built from TRBV30 and TRBJ1-1; possibly TRBD1 for D (6 bases). CDR3 length: 15 residues. Trimming took 5 bases from V and 2 from J, leaving 18 bases between them. Looked up from germline, CDR1 is GTSNPN and CDR2 is SVGIG (reference sequence). CDR3 DNA sequence: TGTGCCTGGGGCCACAGGGTCGGTGAAAACACTGAAGCTTTCTTT. Residues: CAWGHRVGENTEAFF.

The CDR3 sequence: CASSKVRKRARGDEQFF. Written as DNA, the CDR3 is TGTGCCAGCAGCAAAGTAAGAAAAAGGGCCCGCGGGGATGAGCAGTTCTTC. The gene calls are TRBV21-1 and TRBJ2-1; the table's D call of TRBD2 was not tested on the DNA. TRBV21-1 is a pseudogene segment. This CDR3 has 17 residues.

The J gene is TRBJ1-5, the V gene TRBV7-9; 7 nucleotides match TRBD1. Germline V CDR1 and CDR2: SEHNR, FQNEAQ (reference sequence). V lost 1 base to trimming and J lost 2 bases; unmatched junction nucleotides: 5. The CDR3 is 16 amino acids. The CDR3 protein is CASSLGGTERNQPQHF. The CDR3 bases are TGTGCCAGCAGCTTAGGTGGGACAGAACGCAATCAGCCCCAGCATTTT.

The J gene is TRBJ1-1, the V gene TRBV10-2; maybe TRBD1 (6 bases). Germline CDR1 and CDR2: WSHSY and SAAADI. V shed 5 bases and J shed 5 bases, with 12 bases lying between them. This CDR3 region has 13 residues. The chain's CDR3 is CASSKNRETEAFF. The CDR3 DNA reads as TGCGCCAGCAGTAAGAACAGGGAAACTGAAGCTTTCTTT.

The chain is built from TRBV10-3 and TRBJ1-6, with D perhaps TRBD1 (6 bases). Germline lookup yields CDR1 ENHRY and CDR2 SYGVKD. The CDR3 is 16 amino acids. The V and J ends lost 3 bases and 6 bases respectively, with 15 bases between them. The chain's CDR3 is CAISEVRGSTNSPLHF. CDR3 sequence (DNA): TGTGCCATCAGTGAAGTGAGGGGGTCGACTAATTCACCCCTCCACTTT.

V is TRBV19 and J is TRBJ2-2; 10 bases line up with TRBD2. V lost 6 bases and J lost 0; bases outside the gene matches: 4. Germline V gene data show CDR1 as LNHDA and CDR2 as SQIVND (reference sequence). The CDR3 is 16 residues long. The CDR3 sequence is CASRRTSGTNTGELFF. The CDR3 nucleotides are TGTGCCAGTAGGCGGACTAGCGGCACGAACACCGGGGAGCTGTTTTTT.

This sequence joins TRBV10-3 and TRBJ2-3; D is perhaps TRBD2 (7 bases). V lost 6 bases and J 4 bases, leaving 11 bases between the germline ends. This CDR3 is 13 amino acids long. Germline-derived CDR1 and CDR2 are ENHRY and SYGVKD. The DNA of the CDR3 is TGTGCCATCAGGGGGGGGGCGGCAGATACGCAGTATTTT. Translated, it gives CAIRGGAADTQYF.

The chain combines TRBV24-1 with TRBJ2-3; perhaps TRBD2 as D (5 bases). The length of the CDR3 is 13 residues. CDR1 and CDR2 (germline): KGHDR, SFDVKD. V lost 5 bases and J 3 bases, leaving 8 bases between the germline ends. CDR3 bases: TGTGCCACCAGTGGACGAGGGACAGATACGCAGTATTTT. This translates into CATSGRGTDTQYF.

DNA of the CDR3: TGTGCCAGCAGCCGTGGGGCCTCTGGGGCCAACGTCCTGACTTTC. Its protein product is CASSRGASGANVLTF. The chain employs TRBV11-2 and TRBJ2-6, with D perhaps TRBD1 (5 bases). This CDR3 region has 15 residues. Germline V CDR1 and CDR2: SGHAT, FQNNGV. Between the trimmed V and J ends, which lost 5 bases and 0 bases, there was a span of 8 bases.

The chain couples TRBV5-4 to TRBJ1-2; D is perhaps TRBD1 (6 bases). The germline V and J ends were trimmed by 4 bases and 1 base, with 20 bases remaining between them. Germline CDR1 reads SGHNT; CDR2 reads YYREEE (reference sequence). This CDR3 has 17 amino acids. The CDR3 spells CASSPGPRQAFNYGYTF. DNA of the CDR3: TGTGCCAGCAGCCCCGGTCCCCGACAGGCCTTTAACTATGGCTACACCTTC.

The chain employs TRBV14 and TRBJ2-3, with a tentative D call TRBD2 (5 bases). The CDR3 length is 16 residues. Trimming removed 4 bases from V and 2 bases from J, with 16 bases in between. Per the germline V gene, CDR1 is SGHDN and CDR2 is FVKESK. The CDR3 loop is CASSPGNLIATDTQYF. For the CDR3, the DNA is TGTGCCAGCAGCCCCGGGAACCTAATTGCCACAGATACGCAGTATTTT.

The chain has TRBV28 and TRBJ1-2; maybe TRBD1 (5 bases). The CDR3 is 13 residues long. Germline lookup yields CDR1 MDHEN and CDR2 SYDVKM. The V end lost 6 bases, the J end lost 6 bases, and 14 bases lay between the germline ends. In DNA, the CDR3 is TGTGCCAGCAGGGTCCGGGGCGGGGATGGCTACACCTTC. It translates to CASRVRGGDGYTF.

About this clone: The same CDR3 is also encoded by other DNA sequences in this sample. The chain links TRBV7-2 to TRBJ2-7, with 7 bases that match TRBD2. CDR3 length: 14 residues. V gave up 0 bases and J gave up 4 bases; unmatched junction bases: 3. The germline V gene has CDR1 SGHTA and CDR2 FQGNSA. CDR3 nucleotide sequence: TGTGCCAGCAGCTTAGCGGGAGGGCCTTACGAGCAGTACTTC. Its protein is CASSLAGGPYEQYF.

This clone is a singleton in its sample. The chain has TRBV4-3 and TRBJ1-6; D not certain. CDR3 length: 14 amino acids. Trimming left V 2 bases short and J 4 bases short, with 6 bases between. Germline lookup yields CDR1 LGHNA and CDR2 YSLEER. The CDR3 bases are TGCGCCAGCAGCCAACGGTCGTATAATTCACCCCTCCACTTT. Translation: CASSQRSYNSPLHF.

The V and J genes are TRBV7-2 and TRBJ1-2; 7 bases match TRBD1. CDR1 is SGHTA, CDR2 FQGNSA, per germline. J was trimmed by 8 bases and V by 3 bases; bases with no gene match: 9. The CDR3 has 14 amino acids. The chain's CDR3 is CASSFGDRARGYTF. CDR3 DNA: TGTGCCAGCAGCTTTGGGGACAGAGCACGGGGCTACACCTTC.

The rearrangement links TRBV10-3 to TRBJ2-7, with D perhaps TRBD2 (6 bases). CDR1 and CDR2 (germline): ENHRY, SYGVKD. This CDR3 comprises 14 residues. V lost 0 bases, J lost 1 base, and 7 bases lay in between. For the CDR3, the DNA is TGTGCCATCAGTGAGTCGGGGGGTTCCTACGAGCAGTACTTC. Translation: CAISESGGSYEQYF.

The chain employs TRBV12-3 or TRBV12-4 and TRBJ1-2, with D possibly being TRBD1 (6 bases). V lost 6 bases to trimming and J lost 7 bases, with 12 bases between them. This CDR3 is 12 amino acids long. DNA of the CDR3: TGTGCCAGCAGCCCAGGGGCGGGTGGCTACACCTTC. Translated, it gives CASSPGAGGYTF.

The chain links TRBV6-5 to TRBJ2-7; 10 bases agree with TRBD1. The ends lost 2 bases at V and 4 bases at J; junction bases unmatched: 5. The V gene's germline CDR1 is MNHEY and CDR2 SVGAGI. This CDR3 has 15 residues. The CDR3 region is CASSYATGGQYEQYF. CDR3 bases: TGTGCCAGCAGTTACGCGACAGGGGGCCAGTACGAGCAGTACTTC.

This clone was counted only a few times. The CDR3 coding sequence is TGTGCCAGCAGTTTAGAACCCGGAGGATTTGGAGCGGGGGCCTACTCTGGGGCCAACGTCCTGACTTTC. Translating gives CASSLEPGGFGAGAYSGANVLTF. The chain has TRBV27 and TRBJ2-6; 8 positions agree with TRBD2. V dropped 2 bases and J dropped 0; count of bases not matched to a gene: 21. Germline V gives CDR1 MNHEY, CDR2 SMNVEV (reference sequence). The CDR3 has 23 amino acids.

This clone was seen more than once but under ten times. This chain links TRBV6-2 or TRBV6-3 with TRBJ2-3; D might be TRBD1 (5 bases). The CDR3 consists of 20 residues. Germline V gives CDR1 MNHEY, CDR2 SVGEGT. Trimming pared 5 bases from V and 3 bases from J, leaving 30 bases between. The DNA for the CDR3 is TGTGCCAGCAGTCCCGTAGGGATCATACGATCCAGGGATGGTACAGATACGCAGTATTTT. It specifies CASSPVGIIRSRDGTDTQYF.

The chain uses TRBV6-6 and TRBJ1-6; 9 bases align to TRBD1. Germline lookup yields CDR1 MNHNY and CDR2 SVGAGI (reference sequence). V trimming: 5 bases; J trimming: 10 bases; junction bases outside the gene matches: 6. The CDR3 covers 14 residues. CDR3 coding DNA: TGTGCCAGCAGTCTGTGGACAGGGGCCTCACCCCTCCACTTT. Protein sequence: CASSLWTGASPLHF.